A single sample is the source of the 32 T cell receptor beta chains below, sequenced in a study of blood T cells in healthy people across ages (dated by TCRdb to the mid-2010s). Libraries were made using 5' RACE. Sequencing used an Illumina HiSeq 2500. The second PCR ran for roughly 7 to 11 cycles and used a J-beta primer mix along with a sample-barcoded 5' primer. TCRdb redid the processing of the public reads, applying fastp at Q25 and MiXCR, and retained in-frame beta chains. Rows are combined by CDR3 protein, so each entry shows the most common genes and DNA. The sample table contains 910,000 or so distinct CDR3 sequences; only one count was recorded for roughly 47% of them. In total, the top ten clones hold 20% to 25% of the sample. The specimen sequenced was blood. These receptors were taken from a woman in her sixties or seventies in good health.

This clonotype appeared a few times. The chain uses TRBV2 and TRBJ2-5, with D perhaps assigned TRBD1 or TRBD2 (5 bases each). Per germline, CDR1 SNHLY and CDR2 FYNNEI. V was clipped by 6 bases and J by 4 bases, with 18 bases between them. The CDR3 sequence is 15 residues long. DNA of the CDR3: TGTGCCAGCAGCCCAGGGACCGGGGCTACAGAGACCCAGTACTTC. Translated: CASSPGTGATETQYF.

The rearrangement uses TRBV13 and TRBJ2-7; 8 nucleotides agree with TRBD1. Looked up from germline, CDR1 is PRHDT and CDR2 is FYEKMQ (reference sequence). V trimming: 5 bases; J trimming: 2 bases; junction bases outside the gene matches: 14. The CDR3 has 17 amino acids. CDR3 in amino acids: CASSPRDRTGRTYEQYF. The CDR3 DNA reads TGTGCCAGCAGCCCCCGAGACCGGACAGGGCGCACCTACGAGCAGTACTTC.

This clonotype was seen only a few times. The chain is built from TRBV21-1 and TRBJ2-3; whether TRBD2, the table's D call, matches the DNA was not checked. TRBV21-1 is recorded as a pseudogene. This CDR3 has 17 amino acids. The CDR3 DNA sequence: TGTGCCAGCAGCACACCGGAGGGAGTAAGGAGTACAGATACGCAGTATTTT. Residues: CASSTPEGVRSTDTQYF.

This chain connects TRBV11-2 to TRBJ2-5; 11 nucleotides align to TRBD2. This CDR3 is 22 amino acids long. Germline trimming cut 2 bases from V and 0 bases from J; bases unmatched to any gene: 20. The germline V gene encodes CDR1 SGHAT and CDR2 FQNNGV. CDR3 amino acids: CASSLKRGVWTSGSANQETQYF. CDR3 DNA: TGTGCCAGCAGCTTAAAACGAGGCGTCTGGACTAGCGGGTCAGCCAACCAAGAGACCCAGTACTTC.

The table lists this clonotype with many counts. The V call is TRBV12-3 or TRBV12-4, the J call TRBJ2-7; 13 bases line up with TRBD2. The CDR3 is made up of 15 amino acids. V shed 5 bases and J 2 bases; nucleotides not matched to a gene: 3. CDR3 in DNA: TGTGCCAGCAGTCCCGGGACTAGCGGGGCCTACGAGCAGTACTTC. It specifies CASSPGTSGAYEQYF.

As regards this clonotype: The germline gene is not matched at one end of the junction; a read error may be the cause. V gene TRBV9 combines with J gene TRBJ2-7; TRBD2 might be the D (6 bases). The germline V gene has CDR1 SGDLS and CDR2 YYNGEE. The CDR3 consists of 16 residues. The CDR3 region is CASSVDLSGRTGELYF. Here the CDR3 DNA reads TGTGCCAGCAGCGTAGATTTGTCAGGGAGGACCGGGGAGCTGTACTTC.

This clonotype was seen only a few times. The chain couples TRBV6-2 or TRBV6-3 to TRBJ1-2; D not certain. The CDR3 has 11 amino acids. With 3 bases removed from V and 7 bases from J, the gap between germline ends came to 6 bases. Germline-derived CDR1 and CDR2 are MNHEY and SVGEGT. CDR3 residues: CASSYRVGYTF. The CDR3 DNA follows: TGTGCCAGCAGTTATCGGGTTGGCTACACCTTC.

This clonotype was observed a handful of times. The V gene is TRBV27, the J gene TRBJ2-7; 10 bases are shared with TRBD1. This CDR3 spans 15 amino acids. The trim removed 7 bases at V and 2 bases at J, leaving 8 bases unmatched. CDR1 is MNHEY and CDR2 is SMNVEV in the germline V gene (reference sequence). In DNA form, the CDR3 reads TGTGCCAGCACGACATTCGGGACAGGGGCCTACGAGCAGTACTTC. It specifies CASTTFGTGAYEQYF.

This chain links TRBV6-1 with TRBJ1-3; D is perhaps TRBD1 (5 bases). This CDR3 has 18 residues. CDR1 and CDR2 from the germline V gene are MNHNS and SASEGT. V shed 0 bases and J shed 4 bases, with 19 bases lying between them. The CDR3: CASSEAAAFVGVGNTIYF. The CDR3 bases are TGTGCCAGCAGTGAAGCGGCGGCATTCGTGGGGGTCGGAAACACCATATATTTT.

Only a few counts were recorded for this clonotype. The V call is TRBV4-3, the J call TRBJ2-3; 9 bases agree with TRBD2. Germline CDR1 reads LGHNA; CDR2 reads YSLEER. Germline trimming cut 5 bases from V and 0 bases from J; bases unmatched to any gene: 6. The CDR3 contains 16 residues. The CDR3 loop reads CASSAGLARSTDTQYF. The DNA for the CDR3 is TGCGCCAGCAGCGCCGGACTAGCGAGGAGCACAGATACGCAGTATTTT.

In nucleotides, the CDR3 is TGCGCCAGCAGCCTAATGGACAAGGGCGGCTATGGCTACACCTTC. It translates to CASSLMDKGGYGYTF. The genes are TRBV4-3 and TRBJ1-2, with D possibly being TRBD1 (5 bases). Germline CDR1 and CDR2: LGHNA and YSLEER. The CDR3 has 15 residues. V was cut by 4 bases and J by 4 bases, with 16 bases left in between.

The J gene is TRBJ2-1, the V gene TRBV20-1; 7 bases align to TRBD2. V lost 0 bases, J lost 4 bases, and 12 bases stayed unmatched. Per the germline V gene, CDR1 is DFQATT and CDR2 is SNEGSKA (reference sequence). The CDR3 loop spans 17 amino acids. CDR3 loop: CSARDLGREMGYNEQFF. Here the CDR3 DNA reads TGCAGTGCTAGAGACCTAGGGCGGGAGATGGGATACAATGAGCAGTTCTTC.

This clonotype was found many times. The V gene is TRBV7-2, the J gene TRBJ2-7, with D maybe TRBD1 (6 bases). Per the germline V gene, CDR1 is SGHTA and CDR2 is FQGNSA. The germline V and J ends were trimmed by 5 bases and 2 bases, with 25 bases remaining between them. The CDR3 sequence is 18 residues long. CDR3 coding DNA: TGTGCCAGCAGCAAAGGATTCTACAGGGTTGTTGAAACCTACGAGCAGTACTTC. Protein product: CASSKGFYRVVETYEQYF.

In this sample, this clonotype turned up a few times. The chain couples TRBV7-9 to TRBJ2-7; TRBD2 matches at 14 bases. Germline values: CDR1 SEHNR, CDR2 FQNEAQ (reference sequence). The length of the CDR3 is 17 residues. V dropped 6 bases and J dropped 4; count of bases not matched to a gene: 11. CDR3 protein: CASRLGTSGRSGYEQYF. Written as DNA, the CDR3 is TGTGCCAGCAGACTCGGGACTAGCGGGAGATCGGGTTACGAGCAGTACTTC.

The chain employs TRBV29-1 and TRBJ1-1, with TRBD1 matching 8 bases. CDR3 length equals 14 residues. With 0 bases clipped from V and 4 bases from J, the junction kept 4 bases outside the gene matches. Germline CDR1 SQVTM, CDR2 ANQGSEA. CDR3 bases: TGCAGCGTTGAAGACACAGGGGGAAGCACTGAAGCTTTCTTT. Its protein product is CSVEDTGGSTEAFF.

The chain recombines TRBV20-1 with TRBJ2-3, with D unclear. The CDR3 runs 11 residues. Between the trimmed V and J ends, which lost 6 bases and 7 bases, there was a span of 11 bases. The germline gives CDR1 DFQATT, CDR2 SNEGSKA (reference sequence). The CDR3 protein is CSALPQNTQYF. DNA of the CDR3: TGCAGTGCCCTCCCGCAAAATACGCAGTATTTT.

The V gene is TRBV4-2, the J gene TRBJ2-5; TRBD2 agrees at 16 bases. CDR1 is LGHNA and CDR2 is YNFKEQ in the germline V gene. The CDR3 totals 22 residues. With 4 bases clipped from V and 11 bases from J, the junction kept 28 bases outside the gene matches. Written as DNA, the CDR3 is TGTGCCAGCAGCCGCCCTTTGGTGGGACATATCGGGACTAGCGGGAGGGGGAATGAGCAGTACTTC. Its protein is CASSRPLVGHIGTSGRGNEQYF.

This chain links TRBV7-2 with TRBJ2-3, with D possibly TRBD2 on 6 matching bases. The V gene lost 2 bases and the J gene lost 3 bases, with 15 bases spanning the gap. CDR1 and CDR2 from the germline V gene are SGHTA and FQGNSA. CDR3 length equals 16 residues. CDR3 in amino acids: CASSLNPSVFTDTQYF. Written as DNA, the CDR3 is TGTGCCAGCAGCTTAAATCCTAGCGTATTTACAGATACGCAGTATTTT.

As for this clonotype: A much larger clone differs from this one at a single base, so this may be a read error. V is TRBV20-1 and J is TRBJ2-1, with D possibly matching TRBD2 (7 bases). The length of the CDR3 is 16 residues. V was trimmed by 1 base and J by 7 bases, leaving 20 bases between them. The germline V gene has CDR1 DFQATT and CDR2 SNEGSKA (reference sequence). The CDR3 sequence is CSARGAGGRGGNEQFF. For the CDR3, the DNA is TGCAGTGCTAGAGGGGCTGGCGGGAGAGGGGGGAATGAGCAGTTCTTC.

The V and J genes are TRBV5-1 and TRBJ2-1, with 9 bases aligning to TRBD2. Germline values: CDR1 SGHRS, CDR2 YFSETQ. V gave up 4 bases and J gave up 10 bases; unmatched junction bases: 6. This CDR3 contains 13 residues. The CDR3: CASSRLAASEQFF. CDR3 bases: TGCGCCAGCAGCCGACTAGCGGCCAGCGAGCAGTTCTTC. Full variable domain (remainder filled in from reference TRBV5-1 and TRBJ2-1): KAGVTQTPRYLIKTRGQQVTLSCSPISGHRSVSWYQQTPGQGLQFLFEYFSETQRNKGNFPGRFSGRQFSNSRSEMNVSTLELGDSALYLCASSRLAASEQFFGPGTRLTVL.

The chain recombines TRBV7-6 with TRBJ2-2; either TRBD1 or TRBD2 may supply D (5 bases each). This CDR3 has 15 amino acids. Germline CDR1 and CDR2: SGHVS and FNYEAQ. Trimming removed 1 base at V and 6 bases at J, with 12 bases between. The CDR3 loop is CASSLGGALAGELFF. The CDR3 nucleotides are TGTGCCAGCAGCTTAGGAGGGGCATTGGCCGGGGAGCTGTTTTTT.

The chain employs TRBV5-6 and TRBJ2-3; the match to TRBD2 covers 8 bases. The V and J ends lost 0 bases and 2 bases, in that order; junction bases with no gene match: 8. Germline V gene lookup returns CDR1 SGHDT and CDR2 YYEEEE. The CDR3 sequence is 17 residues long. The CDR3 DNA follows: TGTGCCAGCAGCTTGGCCGGCGGGAGGCCTAACACAGATACGCAGTATTTT. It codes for CASSLAGGRPNTDTQYF. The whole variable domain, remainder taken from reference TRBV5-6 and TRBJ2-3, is DAGVTQSPTHLIKTRGQQVTLRCSPKSGHDTVSWYQQALGQGPQFIFQYYEEEERQRGNFPDRFSGHQFPNYSSELNVNALLLGDSALYLCASSLAGGRPNTDTQYFGPGTRLTVL.

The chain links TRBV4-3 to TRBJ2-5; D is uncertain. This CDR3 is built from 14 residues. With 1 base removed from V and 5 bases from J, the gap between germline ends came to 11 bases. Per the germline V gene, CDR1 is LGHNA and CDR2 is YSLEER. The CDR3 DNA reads TGCGCCAGCAGCCAAGGAAGACCCTCGGAGACCCAGTACTTC. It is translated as CASSQGRPSETQYF.

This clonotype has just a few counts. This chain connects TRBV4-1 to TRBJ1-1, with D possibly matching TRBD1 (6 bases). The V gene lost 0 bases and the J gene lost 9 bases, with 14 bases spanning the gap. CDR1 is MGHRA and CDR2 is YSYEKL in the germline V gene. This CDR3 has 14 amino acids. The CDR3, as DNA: TGCGCCAGCAGCCAAGAAGGGGGAACAGCCCAAGCTTTCTTT. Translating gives CASSQEGGTAQAFF.

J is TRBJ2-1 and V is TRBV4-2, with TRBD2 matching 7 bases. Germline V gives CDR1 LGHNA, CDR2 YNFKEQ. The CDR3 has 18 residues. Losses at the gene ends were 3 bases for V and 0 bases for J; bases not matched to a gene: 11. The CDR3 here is CASSQVFAGGSSYNEQFF. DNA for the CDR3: TGTGCCAGCAGCCAGGTCTTTGCGGGCGGGAGCTCCTACAATGAGCAGTTCTTC.

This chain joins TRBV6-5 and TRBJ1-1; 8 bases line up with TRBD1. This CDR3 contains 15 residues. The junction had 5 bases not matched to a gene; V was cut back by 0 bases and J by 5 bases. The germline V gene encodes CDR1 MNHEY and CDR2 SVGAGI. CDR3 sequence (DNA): TGTGCCAGCAGTTACTCGGACAGGGTGGGGACTGAAGCTTTCTTT. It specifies CASSYSDRVGTEAFF.

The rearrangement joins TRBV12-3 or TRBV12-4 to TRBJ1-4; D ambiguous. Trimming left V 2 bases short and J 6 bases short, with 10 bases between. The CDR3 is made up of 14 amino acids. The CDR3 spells CASSLRAPDEKLFF. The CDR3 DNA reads TGTGCCAGCAGTTTAAGGGCCCCGGATGAAAAACTGTTTTTT.

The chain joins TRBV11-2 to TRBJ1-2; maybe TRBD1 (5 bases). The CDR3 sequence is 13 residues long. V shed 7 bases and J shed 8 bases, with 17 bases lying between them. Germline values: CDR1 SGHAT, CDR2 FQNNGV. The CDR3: CASISGAPGGYTF. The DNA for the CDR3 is TGTGCCAGCATATCCGGGGCGCCGGGCGGCTACACCTTC.

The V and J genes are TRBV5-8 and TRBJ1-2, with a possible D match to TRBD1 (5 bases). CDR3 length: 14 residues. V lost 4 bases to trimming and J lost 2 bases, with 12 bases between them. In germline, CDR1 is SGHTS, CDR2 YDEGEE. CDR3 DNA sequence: TGTGCCAGCAGCGTCAGGGTCGTCAACTATGGCTACACCTTC. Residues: CASSVRVVNYGYTF. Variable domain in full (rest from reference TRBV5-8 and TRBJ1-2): EAGVTQSPTHLIKTRGQQATLRCSPISGHTSVYWYQQALGLGLQFLLWYDEGEERNRGNFPPRFSGRQFPNYSSELNVNALELEDSALYLCASSVRVVNYGYTFGSGTRLTVV.

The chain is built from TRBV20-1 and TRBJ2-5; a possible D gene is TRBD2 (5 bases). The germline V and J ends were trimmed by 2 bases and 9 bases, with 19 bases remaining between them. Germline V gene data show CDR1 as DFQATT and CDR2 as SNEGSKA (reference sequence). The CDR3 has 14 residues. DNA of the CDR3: TGCAGTGCTAGACTTGGAAAGGAGAGGGCGGCCCAGTACTTC. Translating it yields CSARLGKERAAQYF.

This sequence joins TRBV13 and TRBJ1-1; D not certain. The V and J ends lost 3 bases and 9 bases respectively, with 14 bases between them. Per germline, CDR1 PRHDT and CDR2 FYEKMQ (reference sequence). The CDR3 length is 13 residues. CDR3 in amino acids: CASSLGWERKAFF. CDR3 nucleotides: TGTGCCAGCAGCTTGGGGTGGGAGAGAAAAGCTTTCTTT.

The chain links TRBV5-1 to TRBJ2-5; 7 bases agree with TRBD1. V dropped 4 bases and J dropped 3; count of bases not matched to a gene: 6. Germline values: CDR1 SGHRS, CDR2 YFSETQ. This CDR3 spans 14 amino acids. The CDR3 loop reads CASSPSTGKETQYF. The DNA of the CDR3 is TGCGCCAGCAGCCCTTCGACAGGGAAAGAGACCCAGTACTTC.